These T cell receptor beta chains were read from a single sample in a study of cytomegalovirus exposure and HLA in healthy donors. TCRdb keeps only in-frame clones here, not all; method: immunoSEQ multiplex PCR. This sample has fewer than 250,000 clones, with roughly 91% found just once. Sample: PBMCs. These receptors all stem from a woman aged 18-30 years in good health and CMV-seropositive. CDR3s include the opening cysteine and the closing phenylalanine or tryptophan. D genes are given only for firm matches. Expanded clones get a size class; other rows say once, few or many, or leave the size out.

TGTGCCAGCAGCCGAACAAACAGGGAGCTGTTTTTT,CASSRTNRELFF,TRBJ2-2,TRBV4-2,-,-
TGCGCCAGCAGTGAGTGGGGCCCCTACGAGCAGTACTTC,CASSEWGPYEQYF,TRBJ2-7,TRBV10-1,-,-
TGTGCCAGCACGACAGTCTCCTACGAGCAGTACTTC,CASTTVSYEQYF,TRBJ2-7,TRBV6-5,-,-
TGTGCCAGCAGACCTCTAGCGGGAGAGGTCACCGGGGAGCTGTTTTTT,CASRPLAGEVTGELFF,TRBJ2-2,TRBV9,-,TRBD2
TGTGCCAGCAGCCTTGGACTAGCGGTCTACAATGAGCAGTTCTTC,CASSLGLAVYNEQFF,TRBJ2-1,TRBV7-9,-,TRBD2
TGCGCCAGCCGCGTTCTAGCGGGAGTTGAGACCCAGTACTTC,CASRVLAGVETQYF,TRBJ2-5,TRBV5-1,-,TRBD2
TGCAGCGTGCGGACTAGCGGTACCTACGAGCAGTACTTC,CSVRTSGTYEQYF,TRBJ2-7,TRBV29-1,-,TRBD2
TGTGCCAGCGGCGAGCGGGATACAGATACGCAGTATTTT,CASGERDTDTQYF,TRBJ2-3,TRBV6-4,many,TRBD2
TGTGCCAGCAGCCAAGATCGCGGTACCTATGGCTACACCTTC,CASSQDRGTYGYTF,TRBJ1-2,TRBV4-2,-,-
TGTGCCAGCAGTTTGCCAGGGACAAGCAATCAGCCCCAGCATTTT,CASSLPGTSNQPQHF,TRBJ1-5,TRBV28,-,-
TGTGCCTGGAGCGCGGGGGCTAATCAGCCCCAGCATTTT,CAWSAGANQPQHF,TRBJ1-5,TRBV30,few,-
TGTGCCAGCAGCTTATCAGGGGCTGACGGGGAGCTGTTTTTT,CASSLSGADGELFF,TRBJ2-2,TRBV7-3,-,-
TGTGCCAGCAGCCCCCCACGACAGGGTGCGGGCACTGAAGCTTTCTTT,CASSPPRQGAGTEAFF,TRBJ1-1,TRBV27,-,TRBD1
TGCGCCAGCAGCCAAGGGCCGGGGTGGGAGCAGTACTTC,CASSQGPGWEQYF,TRBJ2-7,TRBV4-1,-,-
TGTGCCAGTAGAAATTCCCGGGGAAGCTCCTACAATGAGCAGTTCTTC,CASRNSRGSSYNEQFF,TRBJ2-1,TRBV19,-,-
TGTGCCAGCAGTTGGACAGACTACGAGCAGTACTTC,CASSWTDYEQYF,TRBJ2-7,TRBV28,-,-
TGTGCCAGCAGCTTTATCAGGGGGGAAGTTGAAGCTTTCTTT,CASSFIRGEVEAFF,TRBJ1-1,TRBV5-4,-,TRBD1
TGTGCCAGCGGATTGGGCGAAAAACTGTTTTTT,CASGLGEKLFF,TRBJ1-4,TRBV28,-,-
TGTGCCAGCAGTGAAGCCTTCGACTATGGCTACACCTTC,CASSEAFDYGYTF,TRBJ1-2,TRBV6-1,-,-
TGTGCCAGCACGAGAGTGGACAGGGGGCTCTACGAGCAGTACTTC,CASTRVDRGLYEQYF,TRBJ2-7,TRBV7-9,-,TRBD1
TGTGCCAGCAGCCCCGGTAAGAACACTGAAGCTTTCTTT,CASSPGKNTEAFF,TRBJ1-1,TRBV5-4,few,-
TGTGCCAGCAGTGAAGAGGTGACAGACACTGAAGCTTTCTTT,CASSEEVTDTEAFF,TRBJ1-1,TRBV2,-,-
TGTGCCAGCAGCCACTGGACTAGCGGGCCCCGGGACGAGCAGTACTTC,CASSHWTSGPRDEQYF,TRBJ2-7,TRBV11-2,-,TRBD2
TGTGCCAGCAGTCAGAGAGGACTAGCGGTGGAGACCCAGTACTTC,CASSQRGLAVETQYF,TRBJ2-5,TRBV6-1,-,TRBD2
TGTGCCAGCATGGGGCGGAGGGAAGGCACAGATACGCAGTATTTT,CASMGRREGTDTQYF,TRBJ2-3,TRBV2,-,-
TGCGCCACCCGACCGGACGGAAAACTAGACGGCTACACCTTC,CATRPDGKLDGYTF,TRBJ1-2,TRBV10-1,-,-
TGCGCCAGTAGGACAGGGGCCCGCACAGATACGCAGTATTTT,CASRTGARTDTQYF,TRBJ2-3,TRBV5-1,-,TRBD1
TGTGCCAGCCAGACTAGCGCGGATGAGCAGTTCTTC,CASQTSADEQFF,TRBJ2-1,TRBV6-5,-,TRBD2
TGCGCCAGCAGTCGGTGGGCCACTCCCTACGAGCAGTACTTC,CASSRWATPYEQYF,TRBJ2-7,TRBV23-1,-,-
TGTGCCAGCAGTTTTCCCCCTCAGTTTGTGTCAGAAAATCAGCCCCAGCATTTT,CASSFPPQFVSENQPQHF,TRBJ1-5,TRBV28,-,-
TGTGCCAGCAGCCAAGATCGGGGCGGGAGGGGTCGAGATACGCAGTATTTT,CASSQDRGGRGRDTQYF,TRBJ2-3,TRBV14,-,TRBD2
TGTGCCAGTACGCCGGGACAGGGATCCTACAATGAGCAGTTCTTC,CASTPGQGSYNEQFF,TRBJ2-1,TRBV19,-,TRBD1
TGTGCCAGCAGGGCGGACAGGGTCGACGACGAGCAGTACTTC,CASRADRVDDEQYF,TRBJ2-7,TRBV28,few,TRBD1
TGTGCCAGCAGTTACGGACAGGGTGGAGATACGCAGTATTTT,CASSYGQGGDTQYF,TRBJ2-3,TRBV6-6,-,TRBD1
TGTGCCAGCAAGAACCTCCGGGACAGGGGGCGAGCAGGGGGTCAGCCCCAGCATTTT,CASKNLRDRGRAGGQPQHF,TRBJ1-5,TRBV2,-,TRBD1
TGTGCCAGCAGTCCGGGGGGGGACTACACTTACACAGATACGCAGTATTTT,CASSPGGDYTYTDTQYF,TRBJ2-3,TRBV27,-,TRBD2
TGTGCCATCAGTGTCGACACGGGAGGAGACAATGAGCAGTTCTTC,CAISVDTGGDNEQFF,TRBJ2-1,TRBV10-3,-,TRBD2